The 8 T cell receptor beta chains presented below share a single source sample, sequenced in a study of sequential checkpoint blockade in melanoma. The treatment was: randomized to nivolumab then ipilimumab (arm A) or the reverse (arm B). This table comes from immunoSEQ multiplex PCR, and its TCRdb copy is limited to in-frame clones, with some not included. The repertoire holds 9,500 to 12,000 clones, with 45% to 60% as singletons. The sequencing used CD8+ T cells sorted from blood (inferred from file names), collected from a patient given nivolumab and ipilimumab in sequence. The receptor source for this set is a human donor with melanoma.

The rearrangement uses TRBV6-5 and TRBJ1-2; D is uncertain. V was trimmed by 3 bases and J by 6 bases, leaving 11 bases between them. The CDR3 is 13 amino acids. Germline V gives CDR1 MNHEY, CDR2 SVGAGI. Written as DNA, the CDR3 is TGTGCCAGCAGTTATTACGGCGCGGATGGCTACACCTTC. This codes for CASSYYGADGYTF.

The chain has TRBV7-2 and TRBJ2-7, with D possibly matching TRBD2 (6 bases). Per germline, CDR1 SGHTA and CDR2 FQGNSA. V lost 7 bases and J 6 bases, leaving 13 bases between the germline ends. The CDR3 is 12 residues long. The CDR3 coding sequence is TGTGCCAGCAAGGGTCCGGGAGCCGAGCAGTACTTC. This encodes CASKGPGAEQYF.

This chain links TRBV27 with TRBJ1-1; no firm D call. This CDR3 is built from 13 residues. Germline lookup yields CDR1 MNHEY and CDR2 SMNVEV (reference sequence). The V and J ends lost 5 bases and 5 bases respectively, with 12 bases between them. The CDR3 reads CASSLTPSTEAFF. CDR3 bases: TGTGCCAGCAGTCTGACACCCTCTACTGAAGCTTTCTTT.

V gene TRBV28 combines with J gene TRBJ1-4; D gene unclear. CDR1 and CDR2 from the germline V gene are MDHEN and SYDVKM. This CDR3 is built from 14 residues. Trimming took 6 bases from V and 7 from J, leaving 15 bases between them. CDR3 region: CASSKGRAREKLFF. The CDR3 nucleotides are TGTGCCAGCAGCAAAGGGAGGGCGCGTGAAAAACTGTTTTTT.

V usage is TRBV9 and J usage is TRBJ2-3; 7 bases fit TRBD2. This CDR3 comprises 18 residues. J gave up 0 bases and V 0 bases, and 10 bases lay outside the gene matches. CDR1 is SGDLS and CDR2 is YYNGEE in the germline V gene. The CDR3 reads CASSVALGGDLSTDTQYF. The CDR3 coding sequence is TGTGCCAGCAGCGTAGCCTTGGGGGGGGACTTAAGCACAGATACGCAGTATTTT.

This clone appeared a few times. The V and J genes are TRBV7-6 and TRBJ2-1; 14 positions match TRBD2. V trimming: 1 base; J trimming: 12 bases; junction bases outside the gene matches: 14. Germline CDR1 and CDR2: SGHVS and FNYEAQ. The CDR3 is made up of 18 amino acids. The CDR3, as DNA: TGTGCCAGCAGCTTAGGCCCGCCGGGACTAGCGGGAGCCCCGGGGCAGTTCTTC. Its protein is CASSLGPPGLAGAPGQFF.

This chain joins TRBV5-1 and TRBJ2-3; tentatively, D is TRBD2 (6 bases). Trimming took off 1 base at V and 9 bases at J, with 18 bases between the two ends. Germline V gives CDR1 SGHRS, CDR2 YFSETQ. There are 15 residues in the CDR3. For the CDR3, the DNA is TGCGCCAGCAGCTTGTCTCTCGTGGACCGGGAGACGCAGTATTTT. This codes for CASSLSLVDRETQYF.

The chain joins TRBV14 to TRBJ1-1, with unresolved D. This CDR3 has 14 amino acids. V was cut by 1 base and J by 7 bases, with 13 bases left in between. Germline V gene lookup returns CDR1 SGHDN and CDR2 FVKESK. The CDR3 here is CASSQGAGRREAFF. The CDR3 bases are TGTGCCAGCAGCCAAGGGGCGGGCCGTCGTGAAGCTTTCTTT.